This record covers a single T cell receptor (beta chain). Its antigen is currently unknown. This record belongs to a study of lymphopenia after photon versus proton radiotherapy. Whole-study results and caveats: Oligoclonal CD8+ Temra expansion after nadir drove photon patients' diversity drop. Photon-treated patients lost naive T cells and TCR diversity; proton-treated stayed stable.

Assay: immunoSEQ multiplex PCR; the TCRdb copy retains only in-frame clones and omits some. The sample contains roughly 58,000 clones, about nine tenths of which appear only once. CDR1 is GTSNPN and CDR2 is SVGIG in the germline V gene (reference sequence). With V trimmed by 2 bases and J by 4 bases, 5 bases remained unmatched. The CDR3 is 15 residues long. The sample in question was peripheral blood, obtained from a patient treated with proton-based radiotherapy. The sequence was obtained from an elderly man with esophageal cancer. The V gene is TRBV30, the J gene TRBJ2-1; 10 bases align to TRBD2. This CDR3 is CAWSYASGSYNEQFF. The CDR3 DNA is TGTGCCTGGAGTTATGCTAGCGGGAGTTACAATGAGCAGTTCTTC.